This passage covers 9 T cell receptor beta chains from one sample sequenced in a study of shared clonotypes between healthy human individuals. Only in-frame clones appear in the TCRdb table, and some are missing; sequencing was by immunoSEQ multiplex PCR. The sample includes over a million clones, 78% seen only once; the top ten take about 0.52%. The specimen was memory CD4+ T cells from PBMCs. Subset described: CD45RA-negative fraction. The receptor source for this set is a man in his late teens or twenties in good health. Some clones in this sample may be carry-over from other donors' samples.

The genes are TRBV7-3 and TRBJ2-1; 11 nucleotides agree with TRBD2. The V gene end was trimmed by 4 bases and the J gene end by 11 bases; junction bases not matched to a gene: 4. From germline, CDR1 is SGHTA and CDR2 FQGTGA. The CDR3 runs 13 residues. The CDR3 is CASSSLAGGKQFF. CDR3 coding DNA: TGTGCCAGCAGCTCATTAGCGGGAGGGAAGCAGTTCTTC.

The chain combines TRBV9 with TRBJ2-2; TRBD2 matches 13 bases. The CDR3 sequence is 19 residues long. With 3 bases clipped from V and 3 bases from J, the junction kept 11 bases outside the gene matches. Germline CDR1 and CDR2: SGDLS and YYNGEE. Written as DNA, the CDR3 is TGTGCCAGCAGCGCTGGACTAGCGGGAGCAGTAGGGTACACCGGGGAGCTGTTTTTT. This codes for CASSAGLAGAVGYTGELFF.

This chain connects TRBV7-2 to TRBJ2-5, with D perhaps TRBD2 (6 bases). Germline CDR1 and CDR2: SGHTA and FQGNSA. The CDR3 contains 15 residues. V lost 1 base and J lost 5, with 14 bases in between. Here the CDR3 DNA reads TGTGCCAGCAGCTTAGGGCAGATGACTAGGGAGACCCAGTACTTC. This translates into CASSLGQMTRETQYF.

The genes are TRBV7-3 and TRBJ1-1; TRBD1 is a possible D gene (5 bases). Germline V lookup: CDR1 SGHTA, CDR2 FQGTGA. V was clipped by 3 bases and J by 4 bases, with 15 bases between them. CDR3 length: 15 residues. The CDR3 loop is CASSFSAGFSTEAFF. DNA of the CDR3: TGTGCCAGCAGCTTCTCTGCAGGGTTTAGCACTGAAGCTTTCTTT.

The chain links TRBV28 to TRBJ2-3; 8 bases agree with TRBD2. CDR3 length: 14 amino acids. Germline V gene data show CDR1 as MDHEN and CDR2 as SYDVKM. J lost 1 base, V lost 7 bases, and 4 bases had no gene match. CDR3 coding DNA: TGTGCCAGCATGGCGGGAGGTGGCACAGATACGCAGTATTTT. Translating gives CASMAGGGTDTQYF.

In the case of this clone: With only one base between it and a far larger clone, this is likely a read error. The chain uses TRBV6-5 and TRBJ2-3, with D maybe TRBD1 (5 bases). The CDR3 runs to 13 residues. The germline V gene encodes CDR1 MNHEY and CDR2 SVGAGI. The CDR3: CASRGRSTGTQYF. The DNA for the CDR3 is TGTGCCAGCAGGGGTCGGAGCACAGGTACGCAGTATTTT.

The chain uses TRBV10-3 and TRBJ2-1; 13 bases align to TRBD2. Germline CDR1 reads ENHRY; CDR2 reads SYGVKD. The CDR3 has 16 residues. Germline trimming cut 7 bases from V and 4 bases from J; bases unmatched to any gene: 7. The CDR3 protein is CAITRGLAGNYNEQFF. CDR3 DNA sequence: TGTGCCATCACCAGGGGACTAGCGGGAAATTACAATGAGCAGTTCTTC.

The rearrangement links TRBV28 to TRBJ2-7; tentatively, D is TRBD1 (6 bases). The CDR3 totals 12 residues. Germline CDR1 and CDR2: MDHEN and SYDVKM. V was trimmed by 5 bases and J by 6 bases, leaving 11 bases between them. CDR3 amino acids: CASSATGSEQYF. Here the CDR3 DNA reads TGTGCCAGCAGTGCTACAGGGTCCGAGCAGTACTTC. The whole variable domain, filled in from reference TRBV28 and TRBJ2-7, reads DVKVTQSSRYLVKRTGEKVFLECVQDMDHENMFWYRQDPGLGLRLIYFSYDVKMKEKGDIPEGYSVSREKKERFSLILESASTNQTSMYLCASSATGSEQYFGPGTRLTVT.

V and J are TRBV30 and TRBJ2-5; 13 positions match TRBD2. CDR3 length: 16 residues. The V segment lost 3 bases and the J segment 9 bases; nucleotides outside the gene matches: 13. Germline CDR1 and CDR2: GTSNPN and SVGIG (reference sequence). Written as DNA, the CDR3 is TGTGCCTGGAGGACGACCGGGACTAGCGGGACCAGGGCCCAGTACTTC. It codes for CAWRTTGTSGTRAQYF.